A single sample is the source of the 2 T cell receptor beta chains below, sequenced in a study of blood T cell repertoires in COVID-19. Produced via immunoSEQ multiplex PCR; TCRdb's table is partial and in-frame only. The repertoire holds 150,000 to 200,000 clones, with about 89% as singletons. Sequencing input: peripheral blood. The receptors come from a man between 65 and 85 years old with acute or convalescent COVID-19.

This chain connects TRBV4-1 to TRBJ2-7; TRBD1 matches at 11 bases. CDR1 is MGHRA and CDR2 is YSYEKL in the germline V gene. V trimming: 4 bases; J trimming: 2 bases; junction bases outside the gene matches: 7. This CDR3 contains 16 residues. The CDR3 protein is CASSRRPGQGAYEQYF. CDR3 DNA: TGCGCCAGCAGCCGAAGGCCGGGACAGGGGGCCTACGAGCAGTACTTC.

This clone has just one count. V and J are TRBV6-6 and TRBJ1-6; D gene unclear. There are 15 residues in the CDR3. Germline CDR1 reads MNHNY; CDR2 reads SVGAGI (reference sequence). The V and J ends lost 4 bases and 5 bases respectively, with 12 bases between them. DNA of the CDR3: TGTGCCAGCAGTTCGAATTTCCAGAATAATTCACCCCTCCACTTT. This sequence encodes CASSSNFQNNSPLHF.